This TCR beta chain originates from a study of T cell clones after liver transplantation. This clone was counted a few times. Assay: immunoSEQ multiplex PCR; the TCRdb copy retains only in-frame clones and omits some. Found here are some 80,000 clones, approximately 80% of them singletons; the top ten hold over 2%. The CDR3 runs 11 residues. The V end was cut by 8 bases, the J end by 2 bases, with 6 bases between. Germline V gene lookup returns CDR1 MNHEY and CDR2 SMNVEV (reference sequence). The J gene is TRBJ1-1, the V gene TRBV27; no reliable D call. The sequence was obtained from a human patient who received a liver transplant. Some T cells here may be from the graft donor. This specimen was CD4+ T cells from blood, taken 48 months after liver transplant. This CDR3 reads CASRINTEAFF. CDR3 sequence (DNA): TGTGCCAGCCGTATAAACACTGAAGCTTTCTTT.